The source of this TCR beta chain is a study of Tregs in tolerant kidney transplant recipients. The protocol was immunoSEQ multiplex PCR, while the TCRdb copy is restricted to in-frame clones and leaves out a portion. The table includes approximately 60,000 clones, 95% to 98% detected once. Germline assignment: CDR1 SGDLS and CDR2 YYNGEE. The CDR3 runs to 17 residues. Trimming at V came to 0 bases and at J to 3 bases, leaving 6 bases not matched to a gene. Source: Tregs from blood, taken before the transplant. The chain has TRBV9 and TRBJ2-2, with TRBD1 identical over 9 bases. This clonotype was obtained from a human donor who received a combined kidney and bone marrow transplant. CDR3 protein: CASSVGLQGAHTGELFF. The CDR3 DNA reads TGTGCCAGCAGCGTAGGGTTACAGGGGGCGCACACCGGGGAGCTGTTTTTT.